This entry features one T cell receptor (beta chain) sequence. Its antigen remains unidentified. Base qualities were left out, and no much larger clone turns up one base away. Whole blood was collected in K2EDTA tubes by collaborating institutions according to the institutions' own protocols. For TCRbeta analysis, collaborator samples were shipped as frozen whole blood, as isolated PBMCs, or as DNA extracted from either sample type. The record originates from a study of blood T cell repertoires in COVID-19 (dated by TCRdb to about 2020). With regard to the full study: Collaborator samples came from the United States, Italy and Spain and covered acute and convalescent phases of COVID-19. The prospective study material was composed of cDNA or gDNA derived from T cells, B-cell-depleted T cells, or PBMCs. Deeply sampled blood TCRbeta repertoires from subjects exposed to, actively infected with, or recovered from COVID-19 were included in the dataset. The repertoires were released in a freely available public database meant as a resource for research on the immune response to SARS-CoV-2. Samples were obtained from the ongoing ImmuneRACE study (first 160 participants) and from over 1,000 subjects provided by 6 global collaborators. The sample metadata nearly always contained a de-identified subject ID, COVID-19 status, age in years and sex. Where available, HLA class I and class II types were obtained from metadata supplied by the sample provider rather than from assay-based typing.

Beyond this particular receptor, the publication reports: Clinical and demographic metadata were provided uncurated, with the amount varying by source and participant.

TCRbeta CDR3 regions were amplified from genomic DNA by means of the immunoSEQ Assay, a bias-controlled multiplex PCR. In the authors' own workflow: The number of nucleated cells in each sample was estimated from the amplification of reference gene primers within the assay. To quantify the absolute abundance of each unique TCRbeta CDR3 rearrangement, sequence reads were collapsed and filtered. Productive Simpson clonality was computed per sample as the square root of Simpson's diversity index over productive rearrangements. Not all clones reach the TCRdb copy of this immuneACCESS table, which keeps in-frame sequences only. Checked studies attribute under half of the gap to unresolved V genes and leave the rest unexplained. Clone size and V and J calls were adopted from that table, with D and trimming inferred from the DNA. A total of about 200,000 clones appear in this sample, 80% to 90% of them only once. Clones ranked in the top ten supply about 9.7% of the sample.

Taken from cysteine to phenylalanine, the CDR3 has 15 residues. Only the CDR3 portion is preserved as DNA: 45 bases, with reading frame beginning at the first base. According to the germline V gene, CDR1 reads KGHSH and CDR2 reads LQKENI. V is shortened by 3 bases, J by 5 bases, and the region joining them spans 16 bases. The source of this sequence is a man aged 45-65 years with active or convalescent COVID-19. Recombination joined TRBV18 with TRBJ2-5; TRBD1 is perhaps the D gene, given 6 matching bases. Sequenced material: peripheral blood. The bases are TGTGCCAGCTCACCTAACAGGGCGATTGGGGAGACCCAGTACTTC. This gives the protein CASSPNRAIGETQYF.